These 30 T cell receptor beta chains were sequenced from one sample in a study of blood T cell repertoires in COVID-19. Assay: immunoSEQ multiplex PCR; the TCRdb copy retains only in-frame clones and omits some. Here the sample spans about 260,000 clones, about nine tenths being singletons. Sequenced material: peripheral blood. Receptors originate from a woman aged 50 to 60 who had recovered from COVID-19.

CDR3 protein: CIGGGSGEKLFF. For the CDR3, the DNA is TGTATAGGGGGCGGTTCAGGTGAAAAACTGTTTTTT. This chain joins TRBV21-1 and TRBJ1-4; TRBD1, as called in the table, went unchecked against the DNA. TRBV21-1 is classified as a pseudogene. The CDR3 consists of 12 residues.

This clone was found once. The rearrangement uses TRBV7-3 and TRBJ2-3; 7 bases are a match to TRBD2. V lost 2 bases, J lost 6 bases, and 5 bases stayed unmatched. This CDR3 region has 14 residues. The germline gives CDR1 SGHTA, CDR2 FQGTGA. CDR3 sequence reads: CASSLRAGVDTQYF. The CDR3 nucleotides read TGTGCCAGCAGCTTACGGGCGGGAGTGGATACGCAGTATTTT.

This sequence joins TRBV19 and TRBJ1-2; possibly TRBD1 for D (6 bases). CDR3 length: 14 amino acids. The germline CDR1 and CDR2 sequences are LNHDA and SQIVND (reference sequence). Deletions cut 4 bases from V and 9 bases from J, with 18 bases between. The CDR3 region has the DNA TGTGCCAGTAGTAGCCCAGGGGAGCCCAGGAGCTACACCTTC. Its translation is CASSSPGEPRSYTF.

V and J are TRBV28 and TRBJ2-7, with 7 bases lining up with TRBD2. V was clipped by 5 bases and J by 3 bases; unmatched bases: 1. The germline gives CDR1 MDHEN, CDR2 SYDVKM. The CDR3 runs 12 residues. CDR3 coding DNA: TGTGCCAGCAGTGGGGGGGGCTACGAGCAGTACTTC. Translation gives CASSGGGYEQYF.

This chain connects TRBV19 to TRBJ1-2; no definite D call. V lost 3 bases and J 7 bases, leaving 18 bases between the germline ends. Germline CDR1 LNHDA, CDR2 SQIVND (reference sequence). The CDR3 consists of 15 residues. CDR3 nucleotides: TGTGCCAGTAGTATTAGTGAGGCCACCGGCTCTGGCTACACCTTC. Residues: CASSISEATGSGYTF.

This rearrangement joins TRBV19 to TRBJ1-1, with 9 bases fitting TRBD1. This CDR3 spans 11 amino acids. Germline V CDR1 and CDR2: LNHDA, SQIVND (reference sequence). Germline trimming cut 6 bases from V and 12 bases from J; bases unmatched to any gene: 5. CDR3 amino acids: CASRGDRETFF. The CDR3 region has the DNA TGTGCCAGTAGGGGGGACAGGGAAACTTTCTTT.

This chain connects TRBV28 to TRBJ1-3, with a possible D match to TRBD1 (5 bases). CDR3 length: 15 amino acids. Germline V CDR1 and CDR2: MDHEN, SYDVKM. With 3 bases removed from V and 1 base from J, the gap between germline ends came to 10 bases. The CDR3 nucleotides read TGTGCCAGCAGTTTCATATCAGGGTCTGGAAACACCATATATTTT. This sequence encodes CASSFISGSGNTIYF.

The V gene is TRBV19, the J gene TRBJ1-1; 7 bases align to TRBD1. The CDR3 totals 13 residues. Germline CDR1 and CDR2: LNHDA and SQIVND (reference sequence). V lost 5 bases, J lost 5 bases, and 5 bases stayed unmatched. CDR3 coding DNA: TGTGCCAGTAGTCCACAGGGGAGTACTGAAGCTTTCTTT. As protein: CASSPQGSTEAFF.

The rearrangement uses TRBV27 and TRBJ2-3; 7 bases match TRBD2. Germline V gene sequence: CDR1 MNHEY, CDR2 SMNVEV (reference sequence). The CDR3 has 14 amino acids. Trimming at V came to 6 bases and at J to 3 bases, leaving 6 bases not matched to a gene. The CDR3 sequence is CASRTSSGTDTQYF. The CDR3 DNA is TGTGCCAGCAGGACTAGCTCCGGGACAGATACGCAGTATTTT.

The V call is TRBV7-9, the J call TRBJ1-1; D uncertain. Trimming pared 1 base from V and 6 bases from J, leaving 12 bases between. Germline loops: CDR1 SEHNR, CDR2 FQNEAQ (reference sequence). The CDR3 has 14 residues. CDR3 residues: CASSLVRGRAEAFF. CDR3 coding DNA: TGTGCCAGCAGCTTAGTGCGGGGTCGTGCTGAAGCTTTCTTT.

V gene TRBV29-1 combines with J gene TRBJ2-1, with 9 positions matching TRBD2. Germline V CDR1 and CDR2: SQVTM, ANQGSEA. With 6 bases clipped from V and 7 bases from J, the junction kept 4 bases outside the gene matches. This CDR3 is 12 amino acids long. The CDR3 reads CSVSGRRNEQFF. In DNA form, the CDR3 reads TGCAGCGTCAGCGGGAGGAGAAATGAGCAGTTCTTC.

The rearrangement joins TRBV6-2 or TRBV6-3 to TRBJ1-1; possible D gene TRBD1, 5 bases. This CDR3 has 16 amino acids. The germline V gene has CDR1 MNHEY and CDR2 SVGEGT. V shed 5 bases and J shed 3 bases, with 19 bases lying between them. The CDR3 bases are TGTGCCAGCAGTAGATCCCCGGGGGTGGTCGACACTGAAGCTTTCTTT. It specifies CASSRSPGVVDTEAFF.

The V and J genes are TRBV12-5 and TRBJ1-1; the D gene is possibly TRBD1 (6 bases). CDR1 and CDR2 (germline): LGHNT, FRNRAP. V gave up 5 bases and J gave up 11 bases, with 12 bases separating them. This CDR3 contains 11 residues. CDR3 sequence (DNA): TGTGCTAGTGGTAGAGGGGGTCAGGCTTTCTTT. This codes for CASGRGGQAFF.

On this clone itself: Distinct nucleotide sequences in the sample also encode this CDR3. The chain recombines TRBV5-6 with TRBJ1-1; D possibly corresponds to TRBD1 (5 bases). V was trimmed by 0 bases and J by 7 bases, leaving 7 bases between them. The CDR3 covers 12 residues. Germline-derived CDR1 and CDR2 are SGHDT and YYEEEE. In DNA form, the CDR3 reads TGTGCCAGCAGCTTGGACAGGTATGAAGCTTTCTTT. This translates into CASSLDRYEAFF.

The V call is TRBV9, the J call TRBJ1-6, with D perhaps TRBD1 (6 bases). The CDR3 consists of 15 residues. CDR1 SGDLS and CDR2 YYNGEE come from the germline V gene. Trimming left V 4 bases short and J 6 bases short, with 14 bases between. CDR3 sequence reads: CASSPQGAGNSPLHF. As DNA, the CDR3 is TGTGCCAGCAGCCCACAGGGCGCGGGTAATTCACCCCTCCACTTT.

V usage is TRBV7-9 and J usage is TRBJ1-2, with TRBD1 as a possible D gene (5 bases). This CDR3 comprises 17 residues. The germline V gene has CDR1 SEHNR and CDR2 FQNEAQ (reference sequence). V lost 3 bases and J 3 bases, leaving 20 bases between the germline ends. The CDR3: CASSFAFGGTAYYGYTF. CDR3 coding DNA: TGTGCCAGCAGCTTCGCCTTCGGGGGAACAGCCTACTATGGCTACACCTTC.

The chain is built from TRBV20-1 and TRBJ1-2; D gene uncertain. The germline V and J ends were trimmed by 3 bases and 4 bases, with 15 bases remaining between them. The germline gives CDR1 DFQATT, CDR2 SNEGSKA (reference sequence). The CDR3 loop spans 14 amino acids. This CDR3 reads CSASYRPGSYGYTF. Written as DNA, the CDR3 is TGCAGTGCTAGTTATCGACCGGGAAGCTATGGCTACACCTTC.

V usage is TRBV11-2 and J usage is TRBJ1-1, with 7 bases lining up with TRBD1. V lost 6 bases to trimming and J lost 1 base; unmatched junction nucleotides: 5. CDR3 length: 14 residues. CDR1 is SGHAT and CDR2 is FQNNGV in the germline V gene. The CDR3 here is CASRRGTENTEAFF. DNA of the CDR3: TGTGCCAGCAGACGGGGGACAGAGAACACTGAAGCTTTCTTT.

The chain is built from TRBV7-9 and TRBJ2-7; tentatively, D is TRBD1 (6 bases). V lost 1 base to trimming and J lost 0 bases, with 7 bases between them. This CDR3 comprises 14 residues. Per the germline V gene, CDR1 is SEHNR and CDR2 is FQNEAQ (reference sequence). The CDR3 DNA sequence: TGTGCCAGCAGCTTAGGGACAGCCTCCTACGAGCAGTACTTC. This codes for CASSLGTASYEQYF.

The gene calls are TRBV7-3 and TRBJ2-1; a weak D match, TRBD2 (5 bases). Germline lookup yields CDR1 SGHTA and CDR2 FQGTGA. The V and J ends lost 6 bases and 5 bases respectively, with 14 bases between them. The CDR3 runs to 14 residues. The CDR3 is CASSSGLGDNEQFF. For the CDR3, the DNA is TGTGCCAGCAGTTCCGGACTGGGAGACAATGAGCAGTTCTTC.

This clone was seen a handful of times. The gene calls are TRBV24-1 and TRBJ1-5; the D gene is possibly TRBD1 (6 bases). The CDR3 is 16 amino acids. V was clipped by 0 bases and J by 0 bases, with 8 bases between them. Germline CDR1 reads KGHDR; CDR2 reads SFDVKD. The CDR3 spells CATSDLTGPSNQPQHF. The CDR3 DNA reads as TGTGCCACCAGTGATTTGACAGGGCCTAGCAATCAGCCCCAGCATTTT.

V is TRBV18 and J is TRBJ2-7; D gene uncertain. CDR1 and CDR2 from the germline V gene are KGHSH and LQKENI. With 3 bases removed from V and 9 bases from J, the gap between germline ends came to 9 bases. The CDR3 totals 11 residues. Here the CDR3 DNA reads TGTGCCAGCTCACCCTCGTCGGGGCAGTACTTC. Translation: CASSPSSGQYF.

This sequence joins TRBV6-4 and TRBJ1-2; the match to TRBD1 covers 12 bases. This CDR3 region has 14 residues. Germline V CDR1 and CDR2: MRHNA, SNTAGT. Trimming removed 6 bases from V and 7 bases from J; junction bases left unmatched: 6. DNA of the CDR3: TGTGCCAGCAGCCGGGACAGGGGGCATTCTGGCTACACCTTC. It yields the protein CASSRDRGHSGYTF.

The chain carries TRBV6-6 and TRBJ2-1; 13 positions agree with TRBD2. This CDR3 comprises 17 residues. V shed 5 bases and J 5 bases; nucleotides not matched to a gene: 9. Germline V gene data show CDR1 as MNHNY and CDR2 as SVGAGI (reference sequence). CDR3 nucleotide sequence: TGTGCCAGCAGTCCACTAGCGGGGGGGCTAATTGACAATGAGCAGTTCTTC. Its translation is CASSPLAGGLIDNEQFF.

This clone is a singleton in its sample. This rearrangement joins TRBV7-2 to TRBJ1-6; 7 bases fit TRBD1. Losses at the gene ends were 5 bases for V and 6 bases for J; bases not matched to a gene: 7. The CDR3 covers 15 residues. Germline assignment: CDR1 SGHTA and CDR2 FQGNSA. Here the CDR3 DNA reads TGTGCCAGCAGCGTTCAGACAGGGAGTAATTCACCCCTCCACTTT. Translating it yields CASSVQTGSNSPLHF.

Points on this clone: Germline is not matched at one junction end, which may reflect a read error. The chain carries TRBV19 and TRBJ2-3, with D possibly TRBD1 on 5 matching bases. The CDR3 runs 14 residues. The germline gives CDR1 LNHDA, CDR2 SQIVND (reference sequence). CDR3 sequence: CASSIGLGPDTQYF. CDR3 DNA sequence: TGTGCCAGTAGCATAGGGTTGGGGCCAGATACGCAGTATTTT.

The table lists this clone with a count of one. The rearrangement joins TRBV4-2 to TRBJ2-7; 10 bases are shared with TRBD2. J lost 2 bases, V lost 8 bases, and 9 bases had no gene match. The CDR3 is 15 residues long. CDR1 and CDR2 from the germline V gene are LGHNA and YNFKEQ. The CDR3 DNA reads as TGTGCCAGCCGAGATCCCAGCGGGGGGGCCTACGAGCAGTACTTC. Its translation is CASRDPSGGAYEQYF.

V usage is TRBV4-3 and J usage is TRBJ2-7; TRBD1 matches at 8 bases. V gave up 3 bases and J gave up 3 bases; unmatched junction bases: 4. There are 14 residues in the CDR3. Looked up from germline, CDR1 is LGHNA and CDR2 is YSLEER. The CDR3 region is CASSHGQGDYEQYF. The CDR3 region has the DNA TGCGCCAGCAGCCACGGACAGGGCGACTACGAGCAGTACTTC.

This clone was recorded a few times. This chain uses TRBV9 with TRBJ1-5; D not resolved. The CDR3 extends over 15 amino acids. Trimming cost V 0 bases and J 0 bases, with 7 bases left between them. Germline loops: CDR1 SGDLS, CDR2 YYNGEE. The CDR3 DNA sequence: TGTGCCAGCAGCGTAGGGGCGAATAGCAATCAGCCCCAGCATTTT. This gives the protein CASSVGANSNQPQHF.

CDR3 sequence: CASTRQGHLNDEQFF. CDR3 nucleotides: TGTGCCAGTACCCGACAGGGGCACCTTAACGATGAGCAGTTCTTC. The V gene is TRBV19, the J gene TRBJ2-1; 8 positions match TRBD1. V shed 7 bases, J shed 8 bases, and the junction held 13 bases outside the gene matches. This CDR3 region has 15 residues. From germline, CDR1 is LNHDA and CDR2 SQIVND (reference sequence).